This T cell receptor (beta chain) stems from a study of blood T cell repertoires in COVID-19. Study context: T cells, B-cell-depleted T cells, or PBMCs supplied cDNA or gDNA.

Original methodology: Cell counts per sample came from amplifying reference gene primers. TCRdb's table, derived via immunoSEQ multiplex PCR, lists solely in-frame clones and lacks some. That table is the source of V, J and clone size, and D and trimming were worked out from the DNA. This sample has fewer than 85,000 clones; around 82% occur once, and the top ten carry around 15%. V was pared by 5 bases and J by 0 bases, with 8 bases between. The CDR3 sequence is 14 residues long. CDR1 is SEHNR, CDR2 FQNEAQ, per germline (reference sequence). The clonotype originates from a woman aged 55-70 years with acute or convalescent COVID-19. This sequence joins TRBV7-9 and TRBJ1-5; no reliable D call. Sequencing was carried out using peripheral blood. CDR3 DNA sequence: TGTGCCAGCAGCCTAGATTATAGCAATCAGCCCCAGCATTTT. This sequence encodes CASSLDYSNQPQHF.